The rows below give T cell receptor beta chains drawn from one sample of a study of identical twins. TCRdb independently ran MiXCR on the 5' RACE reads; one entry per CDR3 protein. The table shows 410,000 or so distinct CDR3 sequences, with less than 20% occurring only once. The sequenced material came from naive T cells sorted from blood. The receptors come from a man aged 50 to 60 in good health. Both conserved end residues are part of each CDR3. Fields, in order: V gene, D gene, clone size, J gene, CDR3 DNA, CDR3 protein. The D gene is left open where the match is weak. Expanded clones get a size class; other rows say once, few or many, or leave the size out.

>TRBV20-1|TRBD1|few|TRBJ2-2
TGCAGTGCTAGAGACCCTAGACAGGGGGTTTCCGGGGAGCTGTTTTTT
CSARDPRQGVSGELFF
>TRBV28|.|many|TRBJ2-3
TGTGCCAGCAGTTTTTGGGGGAAGTCAACAGATACGCAGTATTTT
CASSFWGKSTDTQYF
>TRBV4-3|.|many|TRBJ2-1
TGCGCCAGCAGCCAAGTGACGTACTCCTACAATGAGCAGTTCTTC
CASSQVTYSYNEQFF
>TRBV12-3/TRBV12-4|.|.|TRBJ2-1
TGTGCCACCCGTCTGGGTGATGAGCAGTTCTTC
CATRLGDEQFF
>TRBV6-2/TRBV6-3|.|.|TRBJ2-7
TGTGCCAGCAGGCCAGCAGGGTCCGAGCAGTACTTC
CASRPAGSEQYF
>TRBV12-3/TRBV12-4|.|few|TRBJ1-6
TGTGCCAGCAGCTCGGGACGGTTAAATTCACCCCTCCACTTT
CASSSGRLNSPLHF
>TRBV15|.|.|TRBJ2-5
TGTGCCACCAGCGATCGGTTCCAAGAGACCCAGTACTTC
CATSDRFQETQYF
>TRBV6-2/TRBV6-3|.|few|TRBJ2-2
TGTGCCAGCAGTTATTTCGACGGGGAGCTGTTTTTT
CASSYFDGELFF
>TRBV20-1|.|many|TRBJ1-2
TGCAGTGCTAGCTATGAGGCCTATGGCTACACCTTC
CSASYEAYGYTF
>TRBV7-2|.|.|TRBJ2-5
TGTGCCAGCAGCCCCCGGTGCCAAGAGACCCAGTACTTC
CASSPRCQETQYF
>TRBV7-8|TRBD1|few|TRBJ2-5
TGTGCCAGCAGTGAATCCCGGACAGGGAGTGAACAGTACTTC
CASSESRTGSEQYF
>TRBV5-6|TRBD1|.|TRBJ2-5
TGTGCCAGCAGCCCTACAGGGGGCGCAGAGACCCAGTACTTC
CASSPTGGAETQYF
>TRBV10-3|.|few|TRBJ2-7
TGTGCCATCAACAGAGACGGACAGCCCTACGAGCAGTACTTC
CAINRDGQPYEQYF
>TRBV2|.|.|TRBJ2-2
TGTGCCAGCCATGGGACGTTTGGCGGGGAGCTGTTTTTT
CASHGTFGGELFF
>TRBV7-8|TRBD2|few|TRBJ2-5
TGTGCCAGCAGCTTCCGAGCGGGGACCCAAGAGACCCAGTACTTC
CASSFRAGTQETQYF
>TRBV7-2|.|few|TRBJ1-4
TGTGCCAGCAGCTTAGTGGGAGGTGCGAGTGAAAAACTGTTTTTT
CASSLVGGASEKLFF
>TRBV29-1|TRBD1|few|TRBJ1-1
TGCAGCGGTGGACAGGTTACTATGAACACTGAAGCTTTCTTT
CSGGQVTMNTEAFF
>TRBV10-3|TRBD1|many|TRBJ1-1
TGTGCCATCAAACCGGGACAGGGTTCCACTGAAGCTTTCTTT
CAIKPGQGSTEAFF
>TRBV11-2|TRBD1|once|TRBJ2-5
TGTGCCAGCAGCACACACAGGGGGGTGGAGACCCAGTACTTC
CASSTHRGVETQYF
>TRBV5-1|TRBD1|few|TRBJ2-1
TGCGCCAGCAGCTCGGGACAGGGCGGATCCTACAATGAGCAGTTCTTC
CASSSGQGGSYNEQFF
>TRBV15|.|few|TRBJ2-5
TGTGCCACCAGCAGAGATTTAAGGGAAGAAGAGACCCAGTACTTC
CATSRDLREEETQYF
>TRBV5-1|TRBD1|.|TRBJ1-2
TGCGCCAGCAGCTCGGGACAGGGTGAACTATATGGCTACACCTTC
CASSSGQGELYGYTF
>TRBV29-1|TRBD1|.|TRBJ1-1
TGCAGCGTTCATCGGACAGGGGATTGGGCTTTCTTT
CSVHRTGDWAFF
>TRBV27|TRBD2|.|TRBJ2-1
TGTGCCAGCAGTTTGGGGACTAGCGGATTCGGGCAGTTCTTC
CASSLGTSGFGQFF
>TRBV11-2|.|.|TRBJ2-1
TGTGCCAGCAGCTTAGGCCGTATAATGCGACAGACGGATTACAATGAGCAGTTCTTC
CASSLGRIMRQTDYNEQFF
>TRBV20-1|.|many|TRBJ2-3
TGCAGTGCTAGAGGGGGGACCACAAGCACAGATACGCAGTATTTT
CSARGGTTSTDTQYF
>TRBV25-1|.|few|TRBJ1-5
TGTGCCAGCAGTGAACAGAATGTCTATCAGCCCCAGCATTTT
CASSEQNVYQPQHF
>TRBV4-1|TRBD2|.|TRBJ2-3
TGCGCCAGCAGCCAAATGAGGCTAGCGGCCACAGATACGCAGTATTTT
CASSQMRLAATDTQYF
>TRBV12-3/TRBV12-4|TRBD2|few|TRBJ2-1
TGTGCCAGCAGGCTGACTAGCGGGAGTATTGAGCAGTTCTTC
CASRLTSGSIEQFF
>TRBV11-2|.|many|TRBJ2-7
TGTGCCAGCAGCTTAGTACCCAACGAGCAGTACTTC
CASSLVPNEQYF
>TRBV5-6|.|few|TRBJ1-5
TGTGCCAGCAGCTTGGGGGACCTAGGGCGGGCCAATCAGCCCCAGCATTTT
CASSLGDLGRANQPQHF
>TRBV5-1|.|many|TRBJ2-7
TGCGCCAGCAGCCCTAGGACAGTCACCTACGAGCAGTACTTC
CASSPRTVTYEQYF
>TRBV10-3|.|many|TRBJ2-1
TGTGCCATCAGTCGCTCCTATGAGCAGTTCTTC
CAISRSYEQFF
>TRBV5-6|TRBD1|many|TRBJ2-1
TGTGCCAGCAGCTTGGTGGGACAGGCGTATGAGCAGTTCTTC
CASSLVGQAYEQFF
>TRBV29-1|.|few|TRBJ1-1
TGCAGCGTTCAAAACCAGGGGACTGAAGCTTTCTTT
CSVQNQGTEAFF
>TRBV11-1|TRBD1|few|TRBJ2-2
TGTGCCAGCAGCCCACCGGGACAGGGGGCGCGGGGCACCGGGGAGCTGTTTTTT
CASSPPGQGARGTGELFF
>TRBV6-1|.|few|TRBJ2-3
TGTGCCAGCAGTATCCGGGACTTCCCAACAGATACGCAGTATTTT
CASSIRDFPTDTQYF
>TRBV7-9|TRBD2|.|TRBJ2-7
TGTGCCAGCAGCTCCAGTAGCGGGAGTATTTCCTACGAGCAGTACTTC
CASSSSSGSISYEQYF
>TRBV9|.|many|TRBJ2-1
TGTGCCAGCAGCGTAGGAGTTTACAATGAGCAGTTCTTC
CASSVGVYNEQFF
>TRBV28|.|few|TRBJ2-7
TGTGCCAGCAGTTTAACGGGACTCCACCTCCCCTACGAGCAGTACTTC
CASSLTGLHLPYEQYF
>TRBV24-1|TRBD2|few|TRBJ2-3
TGTGCCACCAGTCCTAGCGGGGGGAACACAGATACGCAGTATTTT
CATSPSGGNTDTQYF
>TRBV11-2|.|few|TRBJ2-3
TGTGCCAGCAGCCGCGGGAACCCCAGCACAGATACGCAGTATTTT
CASSRGNPSTDTQYF
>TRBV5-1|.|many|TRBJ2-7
TGCGCCAGCAGCCAATCCGGGACTCCCTCGGGCGAGCAGTACTTC
CASSQSGTPSGEQYF
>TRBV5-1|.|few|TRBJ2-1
TGCGCCAGCAGCCCCGGACAGCCAGGCAATGAGCAGTTCTTC
CASSPGQPGNEQFF
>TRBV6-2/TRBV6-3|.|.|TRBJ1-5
TGTGCCAGCAACGGAGCAGCTAGCAATCAGCCCCAGCATTTT
CASNGAASNQPQHF